These 28 T cell receptor beta chains were sequenced from one sample in a study of cytomegalovirus exposure and HLA in healthy donors. This PCR relied on a set of 60 Vbeta primers and 13 Jbeta primers. Only in-frame clones appear in the TCRdb table, and some are missing; sequencing was by immunoSEQ multiplex PCR. In all, the sample yields roughly 120,000 clones. What was sequenced was PBMCs. The receptors come from a man aged 40-55 years in good health and CMV-seropositive.

The chain has TRBV6-1 and TRBJ1-5; 7 bases align to TRBD1. Germline values: CDR1 MNHNS, CDR2 SASEGT. The V segment lost 6 bases and the J segment 5 bases; nucleotides outside the gene matches: 7. This CDR3 comprises 14 residues. The CDR3 DNA sequence: TGTGCCAGCAGCTCGGGACAGCCAGATCAGCCCCAGCATTTT. Translated, it gives CASSSGQPDQPQHF.

The CDR3 nucleotides are TGTGCCAGCAGCTTCTCAATGGGGCGGGTAGCGGGAGGAGGCGAGCAGTACTTC. This gives the protein CASSFSMGRVAGGGEQYF. This sequence joins TRBV7-9 and TRBJ2-7, with TRBD2 matching 10 bases. There are 18 residues in the CDR3. Trimming at V came to 3 bases and at J to 6 bases, leaving 17 bases not matched to a gene. The germline gives CDR1 SEHNR, CDR2 FQNEAQ (reference sequence).

J is TRBJ1-2 and V is TRBV7-2, with 8 nucleotides matching TRBD1. CDR1 and CDR2 from the germline V gene are SGHTA and FQGNSA. V shed 5 bases, J shed 5 bases, and the junction held 13 bases outside the gene matches. CDR3 length equals 16 residues. CDR3 in DNA: TGTGCCAGCAGCCCCGGGACAGGAAATCCCACATATGGCTACACCTTC. Translating it yields CASSPGTGNPTYGYTF.

This sequence joins TRBV10-3 and TRBJ1-3; 11 bases agree with TRBD1. The ends lost 4 bases at V and 0 bases at J; junction bases unmatched: 5. CDR3 size: 17 residues. Germline V CDR1 and CDR2: ENHRY, SYGVKD. CDR3 DNA sequence: TGTGCCATCAGTGCCCCGGACAGGGGGCCCTCTGGAAACACCATATATTTT. Encoded protein: CAISAPDRGPSGNTIYF.

The rearrangement joins TRBV7-9 to TRBJ2-5; TRBD2 aligns across 9 bases. V lost 5 bases to trimming and J lost 5 bases; unmatched junction nucleotides: 6. Germline CDR1 reads SEHNR; CDR2 reads FQNEAQ (reference sequence). The CDR3 is 14 amino acids. CDR3 sequence: CASSGASGGETQYF. The CDR3 bases are TGTGCCAGCAGCGGGGCCAGCGGGGGGGAGACCCAGTACTTC.

The J gene is TRBJ1-2, the V gene TRBV30; D remains unclear. V was shortened by 0 bases and J by 5 bases, with 7 bases between the two germline ends. The CDR3 sequence is 12 residues long. Germline V gives CDR1 GTSNPN, CDR2 SVGIG (reference sequence). In DNA form, the CDR3 reads TGTGCCTGGAGTGTCTCCGGGTATGGCTACACCTTC. This gives the protein CAWSVSGYGYTF.

The chain combines TRBV21-1 with TRBJ1-5; TRBD1 reflects the table's D call only, with no check against the DNA. TRBV21-1 is reported as a pseudogene. The CDR3 is 15 residues long. The CDR3 reads CASSSRDRLNQPQHF. The CDR3 coding sequence is TGTGCCAGCAGCTCCCGGGACAGACTTAATCAGCCCCAGCATTTT.

The chain joins TRBV5-1 to TRBJ2-1, with D perhaps matching TRBD2 (7 bases). The CDR3 totals 15 residues. CDR1 and CDR2 (germline): SGHRS, YFSETQ. V lost 6 bases to trimming and J lost 0 bases, with 13 bases between them. The CDR3 reads CASNLGGPSYNEQFF. In DNA form, the CDR3 reads TGCGCCAGCAACCTCGGGGGGCCCTCCTACAATGAGCAGTTCTTC.

The V and J genes are TRBV6-5 and TRBJ2-5; maybe TRBD2 (5 bases). Trimming removed 5 bases at V and 4 bases at J, with 14 bases between. Germline CDR1 and CDR2: MNHEY and SVGAGI. The length of the CDR3 is 14 residues. The CDR3 protein is CASSPLGWGETQYF. The CDR3 coding sequence is TGTGCCAGCAGTCCACTAGGGTGGGGAGAGACCCAGTACTTC.

The rearrangement uses TRBV10-3 and TRBJ1-5; D gene unclear. Trimming left V 6 bases short and J 4 bases short, with 10 bases between. CDR3 length: 13 residues. Germline V gene lookup returns CDR1 ENHRY and CDR2 SYGVKD. This CDR3 reads CAISGELNQPQHF. Written as DNA, the CDR3 is TGTGCCATCAGCGGAGAGTTAAATCAGCCCCAGCATTTT.

The gene calls are TRBV28 and TRBJ1-5, with 9 bases identical to TRBD1. This CDR3 spans 17 amino acids. V trimming: 2 bases; J trimming: 0 bases; junction bases outside the gene matches: 5. Germline CDR1 and CDR2: MDHEN and SYDVKM. The CDR3 loop is CASSLRTGAYSNQPQHF. The CDR3 coding sequence is TGTGCCAGCAGTTTAAGGACAGGGGCTTATAGCAATCAGCCCCAGCATTTT.

This chain uses TRBV5-4 with TRBJ1-1, with 9 nucleotides matching TRBD1. This CDR3 comprises 14 residues. The ends lost 4 bases at V and 1 base at J; junction bases unmatched: 2. CDR1 and CDR2 (germline): SGHNT, YYREEE (reference sequence). This chain's CDR3 is CASSPQGANTEAFF. The CDR3 DNA sequence: TGTGCCAGCAGCCCACAGGGGGCGAACACTGAAGCTTTCTTT.

The chain carries TRBV15 and TRBJ2-3; 8 bases are shared with TRBD2. Germline V lookup: CDR1 LNHNV, CDR2 YYDKDF (reference sequence). There are 18 residues in the CDR3. V trimming: 0 bases; J trimming: 8 bases; junction bases outside the gene matches: 16. The CDR3 reads CATSRDRRFGREARTQYF. CDR3 DNA sequence: TGTGCCACCAGCAGAGATCGTCGGTTCGGGCGGGAGGCCCGTACGCAGTATTTT. The variable domain in full, with the rest retrieved from reference TRBV15 and TRBJ2-3, is DAMVIQNPRYQVTQFGKPVTLSCSQTLNHNVMYWYQQKSSQAPKLLFHYYDKDFNNEADTPDNFQSRRPNTSFCFLDIRSPGLGDTAMYLCATSRDRRFGREARTQYFGPGTRLTVL.

The chain carries TRBV15 and TRBJ2-1; possible D gene TRBD2, 5 bases. Per the germline V gene, CDR1 is LNHNV and CDR2 is YYDKDF (reference sequence). This CDR3 is built from 18 residues. V gave up 2 bases and J gave up 2 bases, with 19 bases separating them. The DNA of the CDR3 is TGTGCCACCAGCAGAACAACTCTAGCAGAAGAAGCCTACAATGAGCAGTTCTTC. Protein sequence: CATSRTTLAEEAYNEQFF.

The chain is built from TRBV19 and TRBJ1-3, with no clear D. The CDR3 contains 13 residues. V dropped 2 bases and J dropped 8 bases, with 10 bases sitting between them. Germline CDR1 is LNHDA and CDR2 is SQIVND (reference sequence). Here the CDR3 DNA reads TGTGCCAGTAGTATAAGACTACGGGACACCATATATTTT. Translated: CASSIRLRDTIYF.

The chain links TRBV7-6 to TRBJ1-2; D not certain. This CDR3 comprises 14 residues. V was shortened by 2 bases and J by 6 bases, with 13 bases between the two germline ends. Per the germline V gene, CDR1 is SGHVS and CDR2 is FNYEAQ. The CDR3 nucleotides are TGTGCCAGCAGCTTAACCTCTGGGCGGGATGGCTACACCTTC. Amino acid sequence: CASSLTSGRDGYTF. Supplemented by reference TRBV7-6 and TRBJ1-2, the full variable domain reads GAGVSQSPRYKVTKRGQDVALRCDPISGHVSLYWYRQALGQGPEFLTYFNYEAQQDKSGLPNDRFSAERPEGSISTLTIQRTEQRDSAMYRCASSLTSGRDGYTFGSGTRLTVV.

The rearrangement links TRBV7-3 to TRBJ2-3, with 8 bases aligning to TRBD1. This CDR3 contains 15 residues. Trimming removed 5 bases from V and 2 bases from J; junction bases left unmatched: 6. The V gene's germline CDR1 is SGHTA and CDR2 FQGTGA. CDR3 sequence (DNA): TGTGCCAGCAGCGACTCGGGACAGGCCACAGATACGCAGTATTTT. Its protein is CASSDSGQATDTQYF.

The chain couples TRBV7-6 to TRBJ1-4; no clear D gene. Germline-derived CDR1 and CDR2 are SGHVS and FNYEAQ. V was clipped by 5 bases and J by 4 bases, with 17 bases between them. This CDR3 is built from 16 residues. The CDR3 protein is CASSPNEAGYNEKLFF. The CDR3 DNA sequence: TGTGCCAGCAGCCCTAACGAGGCGGGGTATAATGAAAAACTGTTTTTT.

The V and J genes are TRBV9 and TRBJ2-7, with D unresolved. V dropped 2 bases and J dropped 3 bases, with 9 bases sitting between them. Germline loops: CDR1 SGDLS, CDR2 YYNGEE. The CDR3 contains 13 residues. This chain's CDR3 is CASSVNTDYEQYF. The CDR3 bases are TGTGCCAGCAGCGTTAACACAGACTACGAGCAGTACTTC.

The CDR3 sequence: CASSRGGQGGSTEAFF. CDR3 sequence (DNA): TGTGCCAGCAGCCGAGGGGGACAGGGGGGGAGCACTGAAGCTTTCTTT. This chain links TRBV28 with TRBJ1-1; 11 bases are shared with TRBD1. Germline V gene lookup returns CDR1 MDHEN and CDR2 SYDVKM. The CDR3 contains 16 residues. V shed 6 bases and J 4 bases; nucleotides not matched to a gene: 10.

The chain recombines TRBV5-1 with TRBJ1-2, with 7 bases that match TRBD1. CDR1 and CDR2 from the germline V gene are SGHRS and YFSETQ. V trimming: 2 bases; J trimming: 5 bases; junction bases outside the gene matches: 6. The CDR3 is made up of 14 amino acids. CDR3 nucleotide sequence: TGCGCCAGCAGCTTACAGGGGCCGGGGTATGGCTACACCTTC. Translated: CASSLQGPGYGYTF.

The chain links TRBV9 to TRBJ2-2, with D perhaps matching TRBD1 (5 bases). The ends were cut back, 0 bases at V and 6 bases at J, with 12 bases in the middle. The CDR3 is 15 amino acids. Per the germline V gene, CDR1 is SGDLS and CDR2 is YYNGEE. The CDR3 loop is CASSVDLRAAGELFF. DNA of the CDR3: TGTGCCAGCAGCGTAGATCTCAGGGCTGCCGGGGAGCTGTTTTTT.

The chain combines TRBV11-1 with TRBJ2-7, with a possible D match to TRBD1 (7 bases). The CDR3 length is 13 residues. V was cut by 3 bases and J by 4 bases, with 10 bases left in between. CDR1 SGHAT and CDR2 FQDESV come from the germline V gene (reference sequence). The CDR3 here is CASSFGGQYEQYF. Here the CDR3 DNA reads TGTGCCAGCAGCTTCGGGGGACAGTACGAGCAGTACTTC.

This chain links TRBV15 with TRBJ2-1; 8 bases are a match to TRBD2. J gave up 9 bases and V 0 bases, and 16 bases lay outside the gene matches. CDR3 length: 18 amino acids. CDR1 LNHNV and CDR2 YYDKDF come from the germline V gene (reference sequence). The CDR3 loop reads CATSRDPIAGPRVGEQFF. In nucleotides, the CDR3 is TGTGCCACCAGCAGAGATCCAATAGCGGGGCCTAGGGTAGGTGAGCAGTTCTTC.

The CDR3 region is CASFEGTDHSNQPQHF. Written as DNA, the CDR3 is TGTGCCAGCTTTGAAGGGACAGACCATAGCAATCAGCCCCAGCATTTT. This rearrangement joins TRBV2 to TRBJ1-5; 7 positions agree with TRBD1. V dropped 8 bases and J dropped 0; count of bases not matched to a gene: 10. From germline, CDR1 is SNHLY and CDR2 FYNNEI. The CDR3 is 16 residues long. Filled out from reference TRBV2 and TRBJ1-5, the complete variable domain reads EPEVTQTPSHQVTQMGQEVILRCVPISNHLYFYWYRQILGQKVEFLVSFYNNEISEKSEIFDDQFSVERPDGSNFTLKIRSTKLEDSAMYFCASFEGTDHSNQPQHFGDGTRLSIL.

This sequence joins TRBV12-2 and TRBJ2-2; TRBD1, the table's D call, was not compared with the DNA. TRBV12-2 is annotated as a pseudogene. The CDR3 extends over 17 amino acids. The CDR3 nucleotides are TGTGCAAGTCGCTTAGAAATGGGACAGGGGAGGTCCGGGGAGCTGTTTTTT. As protein: CASRLEMGQGRSGELFF.

This chain joins TRBV21-1 and TRBJ2-1; the table gives TRBD2 as D, unverified against the DNA. TRBV21-1 is flagged as a pseudogene. The CDR3 loop spans 15 amino acids. The CDR3 sequence: CASSKDRREGNEQFF. As DNA, the CDR3 is TGTGCCAGCAGCAAAGATAGGCGGGAAGGCAATGAGCAGTTCTTC.

The rearrangement links TRBV10-3 to TRBJ2-3; 12 bases agree with TRBD2. Germline values: CDR1 ENHRY, CDR2 SYGVKD. Trimming took 2 bases from V and 5 from J; bases not matched to a gene: 14. This CDR3 spans 19 amino acids. CDR3 sequence reads: CAISEQSLIGLAGKDTQYF. The CDR3 coding sequence is TGTGCCATCAGTGAGCAAAGTCTGATCGGACTAGCGGGAAAAGATACGCAGTATTTT.